Listed below are T cell receptor beta chains from one sample, sequenced in a study of regulatory T cells in long-lasting Graves disease. Each CDR3 protein is one row after TCRdb ran MiXCR on the multiplex PCR reads. This table has 550,000 to 700,000 distinct CDR3 sequences, around 15% appearing once. These data are also associated with another study on T cells in Graves' hyperthyroidism and ophthalmopathy.

The sample consisted of peripheral blood mononuclear cells (PBMCs), taken at new diagnosis, from a patient treated with antithyroid drugs. These receptors all stem from a man aged 18 to 29 with Graves disease. Each CDR3 is given with its conserved first and last residue. D genes are given only for firm matches. Where a row states a size, it is once, few, many or the class of an expanded clone; other rows omit it.

cdr3_nt: TGCAGTGCTAACAGGGGACCGAACACTGAAGCTTTCTTT
cdr3_aa: CSANRGPNTEAFF
j_call: TRBJ1-1
v_call: TRBV20-1
clone_size: few
d_call: TRBD1

cdr3_nt: TGCGCCAGCAGCTTTAGAGGGGACGACGAAAAACTGTTTTTT
cdr3_aa: CASSFRGDDEKLFF
j_call: TRBJ1-4
v_call: TRBV5-1
clone_size: -
d_call: -

cdr3_nt: TGTGCCAGCAGCTGGGGCCGGGAAGAAAATGAGCAGTTCTTC
cdr3_aa: CASSWGREENEQFF
j_call: TRBJ2-1
v_call: TRBV11-2
clone_size: once
d_call: -

cdr3_nt: TGCGCCAGCAGCTTGGCCGCAAGCGGGCTCCAAGAGACCCAGTACTTC
cdr3_aa: CASSLAASGLQETQYF
j_call: TRBJ2-5
v_call: TRBV5-1
clone_size: -
d_call: -

cdr3_nt: TGTGCCAGCAGCGTAGAACAGCGCACAGATACGCAGTATTTT
cdr3_aa: CASSVEQRTDTQYF
j_call: TRBJ2-3
v_call: TRBV9
clone_size: few
d_call: -

cdr3_nt: TGTGCCAGCAGTGACGACCCGGGCGGGATAACAGATACGCAGTATTTT
cdr3_aa: CASSDDPGGITDTQYF
j_call: TRBJ2-3
v_call: TRBV6-1
clone_size: few
d_call: -

cdr3_nt: TGTGCCAGCAGTTACATCGGGGGTAGGATATCTGGAAACACCATATATTTT
cdr3_aa: CASSYIGGRISGNTIYF
j_call: TRBJ1-3
v_call: TRBV6-5
clone_size: few
d_call: -

cdr3_nt: TGTGCCAGCAGTTTAGGTATTGGACAGGGGTCTTGGAAACTGTTTTTT
cdr3_aa: CASSLGIGQGSWKLFF
j_call: TRBJ1-4
v_call: TRBV12-3/TRBV12-4
clone_size: many
d_call: TRBD1

cdr3_nt: TGCGCCAGCAGCTTAACGGGCCCGCTACTTCTTATGAACACTGAAGCTTTCTTT
cdr3_aa: CASSLTGPLLLMNTEAFF
j_call: TRBJ1-1
v_call: TRBV5-1
clone_size: many
d_call: -

cdr3_nt: TGCAGTGCTAGAGGTTTCAGGGGTGATTCACCCCTCCACTTT
cdr3_aa: CSARGFRGDSPLHF
j_call: TRBJ1-6
v_call: TRBV20-1
clone_size: many
d_call: -

cdr3_nt: TGCAGTGCTAGAAAGGGCGGGAGTTCAGATACGCAGTATTTT
cdr3_aa: CSARKGGSSDTQYF
j_call: TRBJ2-3
v_call: TRBV20-1
clone_size: many
d_call: TRBD2

cdr3_nt: TGTGCCAGCACCCCCGGACAGTCAATCACAGATACGCAGTATTTT
cdr3_aa: CASTPGQSITDTQYF
j_call: TRBJ2-3
v_call: TRBV27
clone_size: many
d_call: -

cdr3_nt: TGTGCCAGCAGCGCCATCGGGAACTCCTACGAGCAGTACTTC
cdr3_aa: CASSAIGNSYEQYF
j_call: TRBJ2-7
v_call: TRBV7-9
clone_size: many
d_call: -

cdr3_nt: TGTGCCAGCTCACCTGGGACAGCCCAAAGGCTCTATGGCTACACCTTC
cdr3_aa: CASSPGTAQRLYGYTF
j_call: TRBJ1-2
v_call: TRBV18
clone_size: many
d_call: TRBD1

cdr3_nt: TGCAGTGCAGGGGGGACTGCCGGTTTCTGGCAGTACTTC
cdr3_aa: CSAGGTAGFWQYF
j_call: TRBJ2-7
v_call: TRBV20-1
clone_size: many
d_call: -

cdr3_nt: TGCGCCAGCACGGGAACTAGCAGCTACGAGCAGTACTTC
cdr3_aa: CASTGTSSYEQYF
j_call: TRBJ2-7
v_call: TRBV10-2
clone_size: few
d_call: -

cdr3_nt: TGTGCCAGCAGCTGGTCCAGACTAGCAAGTAGGAATGAGCAGTTCTTC
cdr3_aa: CASSWSRLASRNEQFF
j_call: TRBJ2-1
v_call: TRBV11-2
clone_size: few
d_call: TRBD2

cdr3_nt: TGTGCCAGCAGGCTAGACAGGGGACTTTCCTATGGCTACACCTTC
cdr3_aa: CASRLDRGLSYGYTF
j_call: TRBJ1-2
v_call: TRBV2
clone_size: many
d_call: TRBD1

cdr3_nt: TGCAGTGCTATGACTAGCGGGATCTACAATGAGCAGTTCTTC
cdr3_aa: CSAMTSGIYNEQFF
j_call: TRBJ2-1
v_call: TRBV20-1
clone_size: -
d_call: TRBD2

cdr3_nt: TGTGCCAGCAGCCAAGGGACAGGGTCGGTATACGAGCAGTACTTC
cdr3_aa: CASSQGTGSVYEQYF
j_call: TRBJ2-7
v_call: TRBV3-1
clone_size: many
d_call: TRBD1

cdr3_nt: TGCAGTGCTAGAGGCCGGACTAGCGGGAGAGAGACCCAGTACTTC
cdr3_aa: CSARGRTSGRETQYF
j_call: TRBJ2-5
v_call: TRBV20-1
clone_size: -
d_call: TRBD2

cdr3_nt: TGCAGTGCTAGAGAGGGGGGGGGAAAGCTCCTCTACAATGAGCAGTTCTTC
cdr3_aa: CSAREGGGKLLYNEQFF
j_call: TRBJ2-1
v_call: TRBV20-1
clone_size: few
d_call: TRBD2

cdr3_nt: TGTGCCAGTAGTCGACCGACTAGCGGGAGAGGCGGCACAGATACGCAGTATTTT
cdr3_aa: CASSRPTSGRGGTDTQYF
j_call: TRBJ2-3
v_call: TRBV19
clone_size: -
d_call: TRBD2

cdr3_nt: TGTGCCAGCAGTGACCGGGCAACAGGGCAGCCCCAGCATTTT
cdr3_aa: CASSDRATGQPQHF
j_call: TRBJ1-5
v_call: TRBV2
clone_size: many
d_call: -

cdr3_nt: TGTGCCAGCAGCTTAGTAAGGGGCCGGGGGGCCCCTGAAGCTTTCTTT
cdr3_aa: CASSLVRGRGAPEAFF
j_call: TRBJ1-1
v_call: TRBV7-9
clone_size: -
d_call: -

cdr3_nt: TGTGCCAGCAGCGAGGGGGCTCCACCCCTCCACTTT
cdr3_aa: CASSEGAPPLHF
j_call: TRBJ1-6
v_call: TRBV9
clone_size: many
d_call: TRBD1

cdr3_nt: TGTGCCAGCAGCCAGGGACTTCTTGGTACGCAGTATTTT
cdr3_aa: CASSQGLLGTQYF
j_call: TRBJ2-3
v_call: TRBV28
clone_size: few
d_call: -

cdr3_nt: TGCAGGCCCCGTGGTCAAGTAAACACTGAAGCTTTCTTT
cdr3_aa: CRPRGQVNTEAFF
j_call: TRBJ1-1
v_call: TRBV20-1
clone_size: -
d_call: -

cdr3_nt: TGCGCCAGCAGCTTAATAAGCGTCTCTGGGGCCAACGTCCTGACTTTC
cdr3_aa: CASSLISVSGANVLTF
j_call: TRBJ2-6
v_call: TRBV5-1
clone_size: -
d_call: -

cdr3_nt: TGTGCCATCAGTGAAAGAGGGGTCGAGAGCTCCTACGAGCAGTACTTC
cdr3_aa: CAISERGVESSYEQYF
j_call: TRBJ2-7
v_call: TRBV10-3
clone_size: few
d_call: -

cdr3_nt: TGTGCCAGCAGTAGCCGGACCCGAGAGACCCAGTACTTC
cdr3_aa: CASSSRTRETQYF
j_call: TRBJ2-5
v_call: TRBV27
clone_size: few
d_call: -

cdr3_nt: TGTGCCAGCAGCTTAGGGGGACGGAGGGAGAAGCCCCAGCATTTT
cdr3_aa: CASSLGGRREKPQHF
j_call: TRBJ1-5
v_call: TRBV13
clone_size: few
d_call: -

cdr3_nt: TGCAGCGTGCCCGGACTAGCGGGAGGAGAGACCCAGTACTTC
cdr3_aa: CSVPGLAGGETQYF
j_call: TRBJ2-5
v_call: TRBV29-1
clone_size: -
d_call: TRBD2

cdr3_nt: TGCGCCAGCAGCTTGTTGGTCGTCGGGACTAGCGGGAGGGTCTCCTACGAGCAGTACTTC
cdr3_aa: CASSLLVVGTSGRVSYEQYF
j_call: TRBJ2-7
v_call: TRBV5-1
clone_size: many
d_call: TRBD2

cdr3_nt: TGTGCCAGCCGGGACAGGTCGTTTGGGCCCCAGCATTTT
cdr3_aa: CASRDRSFGPQHF
j_call: TRBJ1-5
v_call: TRBV28
clone_size: many
d_call: TRBD1

cdr3_nt: TGTGCCAGCAGCTCAGGGGGGGCGGGTGAGCAGTTCTTC
cdr3_aa: CASSSGGAGEQFF
j_call: TRBJ2-1
v_call: TRBV7-2
clone_size: few
d_call: -

cdr3_nt: TGTGCCAGCAGGTACAGGGACAGCAATCAGCCCCAGCATTTT
cdr3_aa: CASRYRDSNQPQHF
j_call: TRBJ1-5
v_call: TRBV28
clone_size: many
d_call: -

cdr3_nt: TGTGCCAGCAGTCTCCGACAATTGGGCACTGAAGCTTTCTTT
cdr3_aa: CASSLRQLGTEAFF
j_call: TRBJ1-1
v_call: TRBV6-1
clone_size: few
d_call: -

cdr3_nt: TGCGCCAGCAGCGGAGGGACTAGCGGGAGATTTGATACGCAGTATTTT
cdr3_aa: CASSGGTSGRFDTQYF
j_call: TRBJ2-3
v_call: TRBV5-1
clone_size: many
d_call: TRBD2

cdr3_nt: TGCAGTGCTACGGGCGGGGTCGGCGGGGAGCTGTTTTTT
cdr3_aa: CSATGGVGGELFF
j_call: TRBJ2-2
v_call: TRBV20-1
clone_size: many
d_call: -

cdr3_nt: TGTGCCAGTCTCGGACTAGCGGGGACCGCGAACACCGGGGAGCTGTTTTTT
cdr3_aa: CASLGLAGTANTGELFF
j_call: TRBJ2-2
v_call: TRBV19
clone_size: -
d_call: TRBD2

cdr3_nt: TGTGCCAGCAGCTTGGACAGTGAAGGCTACACCTTC
cdr3_aa: CASSLDSEGYTF
j_call: TRBJ1-2
v_call: TRBV7-9
clone_size: few
d_call: -

cdr3_nt: TGTGCCAGCAGTTCGGGAATCGGGGAGCTGTTTTTT
cdr3_aa: CASSSGIGELFF
j_call: TRBJ2-2
v_call: TRBV28
clone_size: few
d_call: -

cdr3_nt: TGTGCCAGCAGTGAAGCGTACAGGGGTAATTCACCCCTCCACTTT
cdr3_aa: CASSEAYRGNSPLHF
j_call: TRBJ1-6
v_call: TRBV6-2/TRBV6-3
clone_size: -
d_call: TRBD1

cdr3_nt: TGTGCCAGCAGCCGATTCAACACTGAAGCTTTCTTT
cdr3_aa: CASSRFNTEAFF
j_call: TRBJ1-1
v_call: TRBV3-1
clone_size: many
d_call: -

cdr3_nt: TGTGCCAGCAGCCAAGAAGGGACGGGGGCTTTCTTT
cdr3_aa: CASSQEGTGAFF
j_call: TRBJ1-1
v_call: TRBV4-2
clone_size: few
d_call: -

cdr3_nt: TGTGCCAGCTTGGACAGCTTTAATGAAAAACTGTTTTTT
cdr3_aa: CASLDSFNEKLFF
j_call: TRBJ1-4
v_call: TRBV27
clone_size: many
d_call: -

cdr3_nt: TGTGCCAGCACTCGGCCGAACACTGAAGCTTTCTTT
cdr3_aa: CASTRPNTEAFF
j_call: TRBJ1-1
v_call: TRBV28
clone_size: many
d_call: -

cdr3_nt: TGCGCCAGCAGCCAAACAGACAGAGCAACTAATGAAAAACTGTTTTTT
cdr3_aa: CASSQTDRATNEKLFF
j_call: TRBJ1-4
v_call: TRBV4-1
clone_size: -
d_call: -

cdr3_nt: TGTGCCAGCAGCTTCAGTAGGGATTCACCCCTCCACTTT
cdr3_aa: CASSFSRDSPLHF
j_call: TRBJ1-6
v_call: TRBV12-3/TRBV12-4
clone_size: -
d_call: -

cdr3_nt: TGTGCCAGTAGTATCCGGCCCGGGGGCCGCAATCAGCCCCAGCATTTT
cdr3_aa: CASSIRPGGRNQPQHF
j_call: TRBJ1-5
v_call: TRBV19
clone_size: -
d_call: -

cdr3_nt: TGCGCCAGCAGCTACAATGGGAGGTCCTTCAATGAGCAGTTCTTC
cdr3_aa: CASSYNGRSFNEQFF
j_call: TRBJ2-1
v_call: TRBV5-1
clone_size: many
d_call: -

cdr3_nt: TGTGCCAGCAACTTAGCTAGCGGAGACTACGAGCAGTACTTC
cdr3_aa: CASNLASGDYEQYF
j_call: TRBJ2-7
v_call: TRBV7-8
clone_size: few
d_call: TRBD2

cdr3_nt: TGTGCCAGCAGCCAAGTAATGTACAATGAGCAGTTCTTC
cdr3_aa: CASSQVMYNEQFF
j_call: TRBJ2-1
v_call: TRBV3-1
clone_size: -
d_call: -

cdr3_nt: TGTGCCAGCAGTTCTTCAGGAAGCACCATATATTTT
cdr3_aa: CASSSSGSTIYF
j_call: TRBJ1-3
v_call: TRBV12-3/TRBV12-4
clone_size: -
d_call: -

cdr3_nt: TGCAGTGCCAGGACAGGGATTAATTCACCCCTCCACTTT
cdr3_aa: CSARTGINSPLHF
j_call: TRBJ1-6
v_call: TRBV20-1
clone_size: many
d_call: TRBD1

cdr3_nt: TGTGCCAGCAGCCCCATGGGGGGAGCCACAGATACGCAGTATTTT
cdr3_aa: CASSPMGGATDTQYF
j_call: TRBJ2-3
v_call: TRBV7-9
clone_size: -
d_call: -

cdr3_nt: TGTGCCAGCATTAGCGGGAGGGGCCCCGGGGAGCTGTTTTTT
cdr3_aa: CASISGRGPGELFF
j_call: TRBJ2-2
v_call: TRBV2
clone_size: -
d_call: TRBD2

cdr3_nt: TGTGCCAGCAGTTCGGAGTACAACACAGATACGCAGTATTTT
cdr3_aa: CASSSEYNTDTQYF
j_call: TRBJ2-3
v_call: TRBV27
clone_size: few
d_call: -